Shown below are 24 T cell receptor beta chains from a single sample sequenced in a study of cytomegalovirus exposure and HLA in healthy donors. Vbeta (60) and Jbeta (13) primers were used in the PCR. Sequenced by immunoSEQ multiplex PCR; TCRdb stores in-frame clones only, minus some. The sample holds around 90,000 clones, 70% to 85% seen once. The sample was PBMCs. Receptor source: a man aged 50-60 years in good health and CMV-seronegative.

This clone showed up just once. V gene TRBV7-6 combines with J gene TRBJ2-5; maybe TRBD2 (5 bases). This CDR3 is built from 16 residues. The V end lost 4 bases, the J end lost 5 bases, and 20 bases lay between the germline ends. Germline assignment: CDR1 SGHVS and CDR2 FNYEAQ. The CDR3 bases are TGTGCCAGCAGCTATCAGAGACAAACTGGCGGGGAGACCCAGTACTTC. This encodes CASSYQRQTGGETQYF.

CDR3 amino acids: CASSLIGLAGALYEQYF. CDR3 DNA sequence: TGTGCCAGCAGTTTAATAGGGCTAGCGGGAGCCCTTTACGAGCAGTACTTC. The chain links TRBV28 to TRBJ2-7; 10 bases are shared with TRBD2. Germline V gene lookup returns CDR1 MDHEN and CDR2 SYDVKM. The CDR3 is 17 residues long. The J segment lost 4 bases and the V segment lost 2 bases, leaving 11 bases of the junction unmatched.

J is TRBJ1-2 and V is TRBV19, with D hard to call. V shed 5 bases and J shed 2 bases, with 15 bases lying between them. The CDR3 spans 15 residues. Germline lookup yields CDR1 LNHDA and CDR2 SQIVND (reference sequence). CDR3: CASSPSRGGNYGYTF. The CDR3 region has the DNA TGTGCCAGTAGTCCCTCCCGGGGTGGAAACTATGGCTACACCTTC.

CDR3 amino acids: CASSFTRDRTQYF. The CDR3 bases are TGTGCCAGCAGCTTTACCAGGGATAGGACCCAGTACTTC. The chain recombines TRBV13 with TRBJ2-5; D may be TRBD1 (5 bases). The CDR3 has 13 amino acids. The ends were cut back, 3 bases at V and 7 bases at J, with 12 bases in the middle. The germline V gene encodes CDR1 PRHDT and CDR2 FYEKMQ (reference sequence).

The chain joins TRBV9 to TRBJ1-1; 7 positions match TRBD1. CDR1 is SGDLS and CDR2 is YYNGEE in the germline V gene. V dropped 3 bases and J dropped 4; count of bases not matched to a gene: 15. The CDR3 totals 17 residues. CDR3 DNA: TGTGCCAGCAGCGGCGGGACAGCCAATCCTAGGGGCACTGAAGCTTTCTTT. Amino acid sequence: CASSGGTANPRGTEAFF.

This clone was detected only a few times. Other DNA sequences in this specimen translate into the identical CDR3. This sequence joins TRBV5-1 and TRBJ2-5; a weak D match, TRBD1 (5 bases). Trimming removed 4 bases at V and 1 base at J, with 8 bases between. The CDR3 extends over 13 amino acids. Germline V lookup: CDR1 SGHRS, CDR2 YFSETQ. Here the CDR3 reads CASSLDTQETQYF. The CDR3 region has the DNA TGCGCCAGCAGCCTGGACACCCAAGAGACCCAGTACTTC.

The V and J genes are TRBV6-1 and TRBJ2-5; D gene uncertain. V was shortened by 2 bases and J by 0 bases, with 7 bases between the two germline ends. The CDR3 loop spans 14 amino acids. Germline V gene data show CDR1 as MNHNS and CDR2 as SASEGT. The CDR3 protein is CASSESVYQETQYF. DNA for the CDR3: TGTGCCAGCAGTGAATCCGTGTACCAAGAGACCCAGTACTTC.

This clone occurred once. This rearrangement joins TRBV15 to TRBJ1-1, with D perhaps matching TRBD1 (6 bases). This CDR3 comprises 15 residues. The V gene's germline CDR1 is LNHNV and CDR2 YYDKDF (reference sequence). V lost 8 bases to trimming and J lost 3 bases, with 19 bases between them. The CDR3 region is CATGRGNREHTEAFF. The CDR3 DNA sequence: TGTGCCACCGGCCGAGGGAACAGGGAACACACTGAAGCTTTCTTT.

J is TRBJ2-3 and V is TRBV19; unclear D gene. CDR1 and CDR2 from the germline V gene are LNHDA and SQIVND (reference sequence). V was cut by 8 bases and J by 11 bases, with 20 bases left in between. The CDR3 loop spans 13 amino acids. CDR3 bases: TGTGCCAGTCTTGGTGAGAGCAATGGGCGGCAGTATTTT. Translating gives CASLGESNGRQYF. Together with reference TRBV19 and TRBJ2-3, the CDR3 gives the full variable domain: DGGITQSPKYLFRKEGQNVTLSCEQNLNHDAMYWYRQDPGQGLRLIYYSQIVNDFQKGDIAEGYSVSREKKESFPLTVTSAQKNPTAFYLCASLGESNGRQYFGPGTRLTVL.

V and J are TRBV6-5 and TRBJ2-4; D not certain. The CDR3 is 15 residues long. CDR1 is MNHEY and CDR2 is SVGAGI in the germline V gene. With 0 bases removed from V and 0 bases from J, the gap between germline ends came to 6 bases. DNA for the CDR3: TGTGCCAGCAGTTACTCGACTTTAGCCAAAAACATTCAGTACTTC. Its translation is CASSYSTLAKNIQYF.

Concerning this clone itself: Other DNA variants within this sample encode the same CDR3. CDR3 in DNA: TGTGCCAGCAGCTTAGGCGGCCAGCCCAATGAAAAACTGTTTTTT. Translation gives CASSLGGQPNEKLFF. V is TRBV7-2 and J is TRBJ1-4; D not resolved. Germline V lookup: CDR1 SGHTA, CDR2 FQGNSA. This CDR3 comprises 15 residues. V lost 1 base and J lost 5, with 11 bases in between. Full variable domain (rest looked up from reference TRBV7-2 and TRBJ1-4): GAGVSQSPSNKVTEKGKDVELRCDPISGHTALYWYRQSLGQGLEFLIYFQGNSAPDKSGLPSDRFSAERTGGSVSTLTIQRTQQEDSAVYLCASSLGGQPNEKLFFGSGTQLSVL.

This clone was detected once. The junction differs from germline at one of its ends, possibly a read error. This chain joins TRBV10-2 and TRBJ1-2, with D possibly TRBD1 on 6 matching bases. This CDR3 spans 11 amino acids. Germline lookup yields CDR1 WSHSY and CDR2 SAAADI. The CDR3 nucleotides read TGCGCCAGCAGTGCGGACAGATCCTTGGCCTTC. As protein: CASSADRSLAF.

This chain uses TRBV19 with TRBJ2-1, with 7 bases matching TRBD1. This CDR3 has 15 residues. V dropped 4 bases and J dropped 5; count of bases not matched to a gene: 8. The V gene's germline CDR1 is LNHDA and CDR2 SQIVND (reference sequence). CDR3 bases: TGTGCCAGTAGTAACCCGGGACAGTTTAACAATGAGCAGTTCTTC. It is translated as CASSNPGQFNNEQFF.

The chain couples TRBV10-3 to TRBJ2-7; TRBD1 matches at 8 bases. CDR1 is ENHRY, CDR2 SYGVKD, per germline. The J segment lost 5 bases and the V segment lost 4 bases, leaving 1 base of the junction unmatched. The CDR3 loop spans 12 amino acids. CDR3 loop: CAISGQGNEQYF. Here the CDR3 DNA reads TGTGCCATCAGTGGACAGGGGAACGAGCAGTACTTC.

This chain uses TRBV28 with TRBJ2-3, with D maybe TRBD2 (6 bases). This CDR3 spans 19 amino acids. CDR1 is MDHEN, CDR2 SYDVKM, per germline. The V gene lost 8 bases and the J gene lost 5 bases, with 32 bases spanning the gap. CDR3 DNA: TGTGCCAGCCCACCCCCGCCCGGCGGCCGGGACTCCCAGGGAGATACGCAGTATTTT. This encodes CASPPPPGGRDSQGDTQYF.

CDR3 region: CASSHSRRFSYEQYF. The CDR3 DNA is TGTGCCAGCAGCCACAGCCGACGGTTCTCCTACGAGCAGTACTTC. This rearrangement joins TRBV7-8 to TRBJ2-7, with D unresolved. CDR1 SGHVS and CDR2 FQNEAQ come from the germline V gene. With 5 bases removed from V and 0 bases from J, the gap between germline ends came to 14 bases. CDR3 length equals 15 residues.

The CDR3 DNA follows: TGTGCCAGCAGCCCTATACAGGGCCAGGGCTATGGCTACACCTTC. This translates into CASSPIQGQGYGYTF. This chain uses TRBV28 with TRBJ1-2; perhaps TRBD1 as D (6 bases). This CDR3 spans 15 amino acids. Trimming cost V 6 bases and J 4 bases, with 18 bases left between them. Germline lookup yields CDR1 MDHEN and CDR2 SYDVKM.

The chain carries TRBV15 and TRBJ2-7; D perhaps matches TRBD1 (7 bases). Germline CDR1 reads LNHNV; CDR2 reads YYDKDF (reference sequence). CDR3 size: 16 residues. With 4 bases removed from V and 5 bases from J, the gap between germline ends came to 21 bases. CDR3 sequence (DNA): TGTGCCACCAGCATCCCCCGACAGGGACTGACGAACGAGCAGTACTTC. Amino acid sequence: CATSIPRQGLTNEQYF.

The rearrangement joins TRBV4-1 to TRBJ2-2; possible D gene TRBD1, 6 bases. V lost 3 bases and J 7 bases, leaving 12 bases between the germline ends. There are 14 residues in the CDR3. Germline-derived CDR1 and CDR2 are MGHRA and YSYEKL. The CDR3 DNA follows: TGCGCCAGCAGCCATTACAGGGAGCACGGGGAGCTGTTTTTT. Encoded protein: CASSHYREHGELFF.

V gene TRBV5-1 combines with J gene TRBJ2-2; 7 bases align to TRBD1. This CDR3 has 15 amino acids. The V gene's germline CDR1 is SGHRS and CDR2 YFSETQ. The V segment lost 4 bases and the J segment 4 bases; nucleotides outside the gene matches: 7. This chain's CDR3 is CASSHRGLSTGELFF. CDR3 coding DNA: TGCGCCAGCAGCCACAGGGGCCTGAGCACCGGGGAGCTGTTTTTT.

This chain uses TRBV29-1 with TRBJ1-2; a possible D gene is TRBD1 (5 bases). Trimming cost V 4 bases and J 7 bases, with 19 bases left between them. Germline V gene lookup returns CDR1 SQVTM and CDR2 ANQGSEA. The length of the CDR3 is 14 residues. The CDR3: CSVVSWSGLRGYTF. The DNA for the CDR3 is TGCAGCGTTGTCAGCTGGTCAGGGTTACGTGGCTACACCTTC.

On this clone itself: A junction boundary mismatches the germline segment, possibly from a read error. The chain recombines TRBV5-1 with TRBJ2-7; D uncertain. Looked up from germline, CDR1 is SGHRS and CDR2 is YFSETQ. This CDR3 region has 13 residues. The CDR3 protein is CASSLEPGDEQYF. The CDR3 DNA sequence: TGCGCCAGCAGTTTGGAACCGGGTGACGAGCAGTACTTC.

This rearrangement joins TRBV14 to TRBJ2-5; 8 nucleotides line up with TRBD1. Germline CDR1 and CDR2: SGHDN and FVKESK. This CDR3 has 17 amino acids. The trim removed 4 bases at V and 2 bases at J, leaving 12 bases unmatched. As DNA, the CDR3 is TGTGCCAGCAGCCTCAAACGCCGGACAGGGAAACAAGAGACCCAGTACTTC. It codes for CASSLKRRTGKQETQYF.

The chain has TRBV19 and TRBJ2-4, with TRBD1 as a possible D gene (5 bases). Between the trimmed V and J ends, which lost 10 bases and 5 bases, there was a span of 9 bases. The CDR3 spans 11 residues. CDR1 is LNHDA and CDR2 is SQIVND in the germline V gene (reference sequence). CDR3 in DNA: TGTGCCACCACAGGACAAAACATTCAGTACTTC. The encoded protein is CATTGQNIQYF.